The T cell receptor beta chain under discussion was sequenced for a study of radiation and T cells in renal cell carcinoma. About the study: Nephrectomy followed 15 Gy stereotactic body radiation by 4 weeks. Findings and limits, study-wide: Pretreatment tumor biopsies were lacking, so baseline clonotypes are unknown.

To note about this clone: What it binds is not known.

The CDR3 totals 12 residues. Germline V gives CDR1 SGHNT, CDR2 YENEEA. Trimming took off 1 base at V and 8 bases at J, with 7 bases between the two ends. Produced via immunoSEQ multiplex PCR; TCRdb's table is partial and in-frame only. The data show about 160,000 clones, roughly 90% seen once. Time point indicated: baseline pretreatment blood. Treatment meaning: 15 Gy SBRT to primary tumor, nephrectomy 4 weeks later. Radiation-treated patients gave blood at baseline, week 2 and week 4. The tumor was a clear cell renal cell carcinoma. The origin of this receptor is a woman in her 70s with renal cell carcinoma. The chain recombines TRBV11-3 with TRBJ2-3; no firm D call. Sequencing used blood, obtained from a patient whose treatment included radiotherapy and nephrectomy. CDR3 sequence: CASSLATGTQYF. CDR3 DNA sequence: TGTGCCAGCAGCTTAGCCACCGGTACGCAGTATTTT.